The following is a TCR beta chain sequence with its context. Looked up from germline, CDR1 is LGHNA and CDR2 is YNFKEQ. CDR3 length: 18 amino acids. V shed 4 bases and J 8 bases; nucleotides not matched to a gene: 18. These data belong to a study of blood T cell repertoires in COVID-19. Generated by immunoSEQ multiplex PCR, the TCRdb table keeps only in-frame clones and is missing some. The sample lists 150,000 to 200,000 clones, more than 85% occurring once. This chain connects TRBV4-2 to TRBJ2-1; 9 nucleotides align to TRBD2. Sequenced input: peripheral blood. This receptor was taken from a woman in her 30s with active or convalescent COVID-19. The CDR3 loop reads CASSRPGASGTFKDEQFF. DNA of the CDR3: TGTGCCAGCAGCCGCCCGGGGGCTAGCGGGACTTTTAAGGATGAGCAGTTCTTC.